These 25 T cell receptor beta chains share one sample of origin, sequenced in a study of blood T cell repertoires in COVID-19. Repertoires were generated with immunoSEQ multiplex PCR, while TCRdb's copy carries only in-frame clones and drops some. The sample yields roughly 100,000 clones, around nine tenths seen once. The source material was peripheral blood. The receptors derive from a woman aged 45-65 years with COVID-19, enrolled during active disease.

J is TRBJ1-2 and V is TRBV11-2; TRBD1 might be the D (6 bases). The CDR3 contains 16 residues. The germline V gene has CDR1 SGHAT and CDR2 FQNNGV. V lost 1 base and J 7 bases, leaving 19 bases between the germline ends. CDR3 region: CASSLVLGAGVGGYTF. CDR3 nucleotide sequence: TGTGCCAGCAGCTTAGTCCTAGGGGCAGGGGTCGGTGGCTACACCTTC.

The CDR3 reads CASSLTGGNSGNTIYF. In nucleotides, the CDR3 is TGTGCCAGCAGCTTAACGGGGGGCAACTCTGGAAACACCATATATTTT. V and J are TRBV7-9 and TRBJ1-3, with D possibly TRBD1 on 6 matching bases. The V end was cut by 2 bases, the J end by 0 bases, with 11 bases between. Germline CDR1 SEHNR, CDR2 FQNEAQ (reference sequence). The CDR3 totals 16 residues.

This clone was counted a single time. The gene calls are TRBV6-5 and TRBJ1-2; D uncertain. The CDR3 runs to 15 residues. CDR1 is MNHEY, CDR2 SVGAGI, per germline. The V gene lost 6 bases and the J gene lost 4 bases, with 18 bases spanning the gap. The CDR3 coding sequence is TGTGCCAGCAGCTACATGGGCAGTTTCAGCTATGGCTACACCTTC. It encodes CASSYMGSFSYGYTF.

J is TRBJ1-2 and V is TRBV11-2; D remains ambiguous. Germline V lookup: CDR1 SGHAT, CDR2 FQNNGV. Trimming pared 8 bases from V and 5 bases from J, leaving 21 bases between. This CDR3 is built from 15 residues. CDR3 in amino acids: CASLRVGPGSYGYTF. CDR3 sequence (DNA): TGTGCCAGCTTAAGGGTGGGCCCTGGGAGTTATGGCTACACCTTC.

The V gene is TRBV24-1, the J gene TRBJ2-3, with a weak D call TRBD2 (6 bases). CDR3 size: 13 residues. The germline V gene encodes CDR1 KGHDR and CDR2 SFDVKD. V lost 2 bases and J 5 bases, leaving 7 bases between the germline ends. In DNA form, the CDR3 reads TGTGCCACCAGTGATTGGAGGGAAGATACGCAGTATTTT. Its protein product is CATSDWREDTQYF.

The chain recombines TRBV5-4 with TRBJ2-7, with 8 bases aligning to TRBD2. Germline V gene lookup returns CDR1 SGHNT and CDR2 YYREEE (reference sequence). Unmatched junction bases numbered 5, after V lost 4 bases and J lost 5 bases. This CDR3 contains 13 residues. The DNA of the CDR3 is TGTGCCAGCAGCGGTCGGGGGGGCGACGAGCAGTACTTC. Its protein product is CASSGRGGDEQYF.

V gene TRBV29-1 combines with J gene TRBJ1-1; D perhaps matches TRBD1 (5 bases). In germline, CDR1 is SQVTM, CDR2 ANQGSEA. This CDR3 spans 13 amino acids. V was cut by 1 base and J by 1 base, with 7 bases left in between. CDR3 sequence: CSVEGQGNTEAFF. CDR3 nucleotide sequence: TGCAGCGTTGAAGGGCAGGGGAACACTGAAGCTTTCTTT.

In its sample, this clone was seen once. J is TRBJ1-2 and V is TRBV28; TRBD1 matches 9 bases. The J segment lost 7 bases and the V segment lost 5 bases, leaving 14 bases of the junction unmatched. Looked up from germline, CDR1 is MDHEN and CDR2 is SYDVKM. CDR3 length: 16 residues. The CDR3 sequence is CASSRDRAMRGSGYTF. The CDR3 DNA reads TGTGCCAGCAGTCGGGACAGGGCAATGCGGGGATCTGGCTACACCTTC.

The chain is built from TRBV2 and TRBJ1-6, with D maybe TRBD1 (5 bases). The germline V gene has CDR1 SNHLY and CDR2 FYNNEI. With 7 bases removed from V and 8 bases from J, the gap between germline ends came to 15 bases. This CDR3 comprises 14 residues. CDR3 sequence reads: CASKGIGVHSPLHF. The CDR3, as DNA: TGTGCCAGCAAGGGGATCGGAGTACATTCACCCCTCCACTTT.

This sequence joins TRBV27 and TRBJ1-5, with 8 positions matching TRBD1. This CDR3 has 13 amino acids. The germline gives CDR1 MNHEY, CDR2 SMNVEV (reference sequence). Trimming at V came to 6 bases and at J to 9 bases, leaving 7 bases not matched to a gene. CDR3 DNA sequence: TGTGCCAGCAGCGGGACAGGTGTAGGGCCCCAGCATTTT. Residues: CASSGTGVGPQHF.

The chain is built from TRBV7-2 and TRBJ2-1; 7 nucleotides align to TRBD1. Trimming at V came to 5 bases and at J to 10 bases, leaving 14 bases not matched to a gene. This CDR3 is 15 amino acids long. The germline V gene encodes CDR1 SGHTA and CDR2 FQGNSA. The CDR3 spells CASSKPGQSLGEQFF. CDR3 DNA sequence: TGTGCCAGCAGCAAGCCGGGACAGAGCCTCGGGGAGCAGTTCTTC.

Remarks on this clone: Sequence at one end of the junction differs from germline and may be a read error. This chain connects TRBV7-8 to TRBJ2-4, with D perhaps matching TRBD1 (6 bases). From germline, CDR1 is SGHVS and CDR2 FQNEAQ. The CDR3 covers 14 residues. CDR3 in DNA: TGTGCCAGCAGCTTAGCTGGGGGACATACCCGGTTGCACTTC. It encodes CASSLAGGHTRLHF. Drawing the rest from reference TRBV7-8 and TRBJ2-4, the complete variable domain is GAGVSQSPRYKVAKRGQDVALRCDPISGHVSLFWYQQALGQGPEFLTYFQNEAQLDKSGLPSDRFFAERPEGSVSTLKIQRTQQEDSAVYLCASSLAGGHTRLHFGAGTRLSVL.

The chain joins TRBV30 to TRBJ1-1, with unresolved D. Trimming removed 4 bases at V and 11 bases at J, with 14 bases between. CDR1 is GTSNPN and CDR2 is SVGIG in the germline V gene (reference sequence). This CDR3 spans 11 amino acids. The CDR3 here is CAWKSAGAAFF. The CDR3 DNA is TGTGCCTGGAAATCCGCGGGAGCTGCTTTCTTT. The full variable domain, completed using reference TRBV30 and TRBJ1-1, is SQTIHQWPATLVQPVGSPLSLECTVEGTSNPNLYWYRQAAGRGLQLLFYSVGIGQISSEVPQNLSASRPQDRQFILSSKKLLLSDSGFYLCAWKSAGAAFFGQGTRLTVV.

The genes are TRBV24-1 and TRBJ2-6, with TRBD2 as a possible D gene (5 bases). Per germline, CDR1 KGHDR and CDR2 SFDVKD. The CDR3 contains 16 residues. The V and J ends lost 9 bases and 4 bases respectively, with 18 bases between them. CDR3 nucleotide sequence: TGTGCCACCGGAGAGCCCGGGGTGCGAGGGGCCAACGTCCTGACTTTC. Translation gives CATGEPGVRGANVLTF.

The V call is TRBV30, the J call TRBJ1-2, with 7 bases lining up with TRBD1. In germline, CDR1 is GTSNPN, CDR2 SVGIG (reference sequence). The CDR3 runs 16 residues. The ends lost 2 bases at V and 4 bases at J; junction bases unmatched: 13. CDR3 in amino acids: CAWSPPTGTVAYGYTF. Written as DNA, the CDR3 is TGTGCCTGGAGTCCACCGACAGGGACGGTAGCCTATGGCTACACCTTC. Full variable domain (remainder filled in from reference TRBV30 and TRBJ1-2): SQTIHQWPATLVQPVGSPLSLECTVEGTSNPNLYWYRQAAGRGLQLLFYSVGIGQISSEVPQNLSASRPQDRQFILSSKKLLLSDSGFYLCAWSPPTGTVAYGYTFGSGTRLTVV.

The gene calls are TRBV4-1 and TRBJ1-1; D gene uncertain. The CDR3 has 14 residues. Germline CDR1 MGHRA, CDR2 YSYEKL. Deletions cut 2 bases from V and 2 bases from J, with 9 bases between. CDR3 sequence reads: CASSQPGKNTEAFF. The CDR3 DNA follows: TGCGCCAGCAGCCAACCCGGGAAAAACACTGAAGCTTTCTTT.

The chain carries TRBV7-9 and TRBJ1-3; a weak D match, TRBD1 (5 bases). Trimming removed 1 base at V and 0 bases at J, with 16 bases between. Germline V lookup: CDR1 SEHNR, CDR2 FQNEAQ (reference sequence). The CDR3 is 18 residues long. The CDR3 here is CASSLESRRGHSGNTIYF. The CDR3 DNA reads as TGTGCCAGCAGCTTAGAGTCGAGGAGGGGCCACTCTGGAAACACCATATATTTT.

V and J are TRBV30 and TRBJ1-5; D possibly corresponds to TRBD1 (5 bases). This CDR3 spans 16 amino acids. Per germline, CDR1 GTSNPN and CDR2 SVGIG (reference sequence). Trimming took 3 bases from V and 4 from J, leaving 19 bases between them. CDR3 nucleotide sequence: TGTGCCTGGAGAGGAGGTTTCGGGGGGGTAAATCAGCCCCAGCATTTT. It encodes CAWRGGFGGVNQPQHF.

The V gene is TRBV29-1, the J gene TRBJ2-7; 7 positions agree with TRBD1. V shed 4 bases and J 3 bases; nucleotides not matched to a gene: 6. Per germline, CDR1 SQVTM and CDR2 ANQGSEA. The CDR3 has 13 residues. CDR3 in DNA: TGCAGCGTTGGGCAGGGGGTACTCTACGAGCAGTACTTC. Its protein product is CSVGQGVLYEQYF.

This sequence joins TRBV5-1 and TRBJ1-1; tentatively, D is TRBD1 (5 bases). This CDR3 region has 14 residues. V was trimmed by 4 bases and J by 2 bases, leaving 12 bases between them. The germline gives CDR1 SGHRS, CDR2 YFSETQ. CDR3 region: CASSPLGGNTEAFF. CDR3 bases: TGCGCCAGCAGCCCCCTGGGGGGAAACACTGAAGCTTTCTTT.

The chain carries TRBV6-5 and TRBJ1-2, with a tentative D call TRBD1 (6 bases). Per germline, CDR1 MNHEY and CDR2 SVGAGI. V shed 6 bases and J shed 5 bases, with 13 bases lying between them. CDR3 length: 13 amino acids. CDR3 nucleotides: TGTGCCAGCAGGGGTACAGGGTTGTATGGCTACACCTTC. Protein product: CASRGTGLYGYTF.

The V call is TRBV11-3, the J call TRBJ2-7, with TRBD1 identical over 12 bases. CDR3 length: 15 amino acids. Germline trimming cut 6 bases from V and 5 bases from J; bases unmatched to any gene: 8. The germline V gene encodes CDR1 SGHNT and CDR2 YENEEA. CDR3 DNA sequence: TGTGCCAGCAGGGGGACCGGGACAGGGGGCCACGAGCAGTACTTC. Residues: CASRGTGTGGHEQYF.

V and J are TRBV7-9 and TRBJ1-5; no reliable D call. The germline gives CDR1 SEHNR, CDR2 FQNEAQ (reference sequence). Trimming pared 4 bases from V and 2 bases from J, leaving 9 bases between. The CDR3 extends over 14 amino acids. Here the CDR3 DNA reads TGTGCCAGCAGCTCTCCCGGGGGCAATCAGCCCCAGCATTTT. Protein sequence: CASSSPGGNQPQHF.

V is TRBV19 and J is TRBJ1-2; D unresolved. Per germline, CDR1 LNHDA and CDR2 SQIVND (reference sequence). There are 14 residues in the CDR3. Trimming removed 6 bases at V and 2 bases at J, with 13 bases between. The CDR3 nucleotides are TGTGCCAGTAGCCCCCGGACGGGAAACTATGGCTACACCTTC. This sequence encodes CASSPRTGNYGYTF.

The rearrangement uses TRBV4-1 and TRBJ2-5; D is possibly TRBD2 (6 bases). This CDR3 has 13 residues. The germline V and J ends were trimmed by 4 bases and 5 bases, with 11 bases remaining between them. In germline, CDR1 is MGHRA, CDR2 YSYEKL. The CDR3 sequence: CASSLAGGETQYF. The DNA of the CDR3 is TGCGCCAGCAGCCTCGCAGGAGGGGAGACCCAGTACTTC.